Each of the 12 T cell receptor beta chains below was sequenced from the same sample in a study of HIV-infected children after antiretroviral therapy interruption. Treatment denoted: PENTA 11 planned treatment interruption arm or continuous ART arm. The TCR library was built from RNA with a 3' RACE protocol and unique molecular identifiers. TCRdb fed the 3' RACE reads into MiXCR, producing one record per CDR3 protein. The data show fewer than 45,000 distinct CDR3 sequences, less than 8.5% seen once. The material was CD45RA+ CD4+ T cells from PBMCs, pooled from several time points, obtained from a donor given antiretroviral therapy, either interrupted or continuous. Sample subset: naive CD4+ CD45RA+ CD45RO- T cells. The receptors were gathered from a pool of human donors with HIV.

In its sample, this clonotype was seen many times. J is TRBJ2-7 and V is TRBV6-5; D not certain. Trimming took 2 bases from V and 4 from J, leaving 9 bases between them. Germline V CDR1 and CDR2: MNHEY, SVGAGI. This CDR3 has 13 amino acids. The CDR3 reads CASSYGNRYEQYF. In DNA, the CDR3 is TGTGCCAGCAGTTACGGGAACAGATACGAGCAGTACTTC.

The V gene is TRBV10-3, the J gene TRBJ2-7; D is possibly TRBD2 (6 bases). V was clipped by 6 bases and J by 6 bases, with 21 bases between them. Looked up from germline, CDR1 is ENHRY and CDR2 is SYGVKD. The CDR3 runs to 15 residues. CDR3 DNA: TGTGCCATCAGCCGCGGGGAGCTCTCACGTGGCGAGCAGTACTTC. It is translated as CAISRGELSRGEQYF.

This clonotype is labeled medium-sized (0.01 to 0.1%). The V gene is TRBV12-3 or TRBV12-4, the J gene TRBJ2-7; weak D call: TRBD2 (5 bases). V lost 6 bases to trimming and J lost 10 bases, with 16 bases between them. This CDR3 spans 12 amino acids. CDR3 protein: CASSLRGNEQYF. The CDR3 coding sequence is TGTGCCAGCAGCTTAAGAGGGAATGAACAGTACTTC.

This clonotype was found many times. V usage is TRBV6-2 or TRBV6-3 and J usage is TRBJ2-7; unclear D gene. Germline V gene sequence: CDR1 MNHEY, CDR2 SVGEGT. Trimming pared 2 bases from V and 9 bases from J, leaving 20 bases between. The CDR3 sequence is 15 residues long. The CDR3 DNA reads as TGTGCCAGCAGTTACCATCCGGACCTTCGGTTGGGGCAGTACTTC. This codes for CASSYHPDLRLGQYF.

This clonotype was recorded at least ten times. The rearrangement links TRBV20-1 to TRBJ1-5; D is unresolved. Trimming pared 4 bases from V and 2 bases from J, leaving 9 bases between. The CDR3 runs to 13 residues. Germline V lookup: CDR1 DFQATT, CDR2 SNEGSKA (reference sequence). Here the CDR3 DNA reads TGCAGTGCTATCACTACAGGCAATCAGCCCCAGCATTTT. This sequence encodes CSAITTGNQPQHF.

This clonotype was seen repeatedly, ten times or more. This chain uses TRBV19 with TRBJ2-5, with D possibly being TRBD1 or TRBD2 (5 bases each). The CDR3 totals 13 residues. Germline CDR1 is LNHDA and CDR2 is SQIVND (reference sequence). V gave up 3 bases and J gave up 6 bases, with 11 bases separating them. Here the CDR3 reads CASSMGPLKTQYF. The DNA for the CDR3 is TGTGCCAGTAGTATGGGACCCCTGAAGACCCAGTACTTC.

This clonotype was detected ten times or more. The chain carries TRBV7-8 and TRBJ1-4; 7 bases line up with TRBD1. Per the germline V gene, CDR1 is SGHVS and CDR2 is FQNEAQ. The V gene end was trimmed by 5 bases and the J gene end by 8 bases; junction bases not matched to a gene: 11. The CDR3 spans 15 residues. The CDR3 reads CASSPNRGIGEKLFF. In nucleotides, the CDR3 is TGTGCCAGCAGCCCGAACAGGGGAATCGGGGAAAAACTGTTTTTT.

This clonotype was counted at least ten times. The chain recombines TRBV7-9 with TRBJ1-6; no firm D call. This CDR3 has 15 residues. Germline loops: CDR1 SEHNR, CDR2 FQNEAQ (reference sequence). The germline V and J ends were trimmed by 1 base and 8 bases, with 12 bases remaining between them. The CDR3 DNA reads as TGTGCCAGCAGCTTAGGAACGCACGTCCATTCACCCCTCCACTTT. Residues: CASSLGTHVHSPLHF.

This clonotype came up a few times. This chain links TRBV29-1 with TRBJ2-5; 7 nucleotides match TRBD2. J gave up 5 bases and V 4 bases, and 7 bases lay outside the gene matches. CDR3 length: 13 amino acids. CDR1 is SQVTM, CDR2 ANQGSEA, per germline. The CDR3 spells CSVGAGVKETQYF. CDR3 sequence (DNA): TGCAGCGTTGGGGCGGGAGTGAAGGAGACCCAGTACTTC.

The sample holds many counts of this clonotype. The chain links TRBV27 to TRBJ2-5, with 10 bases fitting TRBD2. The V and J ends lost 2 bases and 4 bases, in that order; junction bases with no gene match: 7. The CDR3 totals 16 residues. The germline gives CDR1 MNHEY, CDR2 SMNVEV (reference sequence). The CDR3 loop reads CASSLKRGGMGETQYF. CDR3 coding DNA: TGTGCCAGCAGTTTAAAGCGGGGGGGAATGGGAGAGACCCAGTACTTC.

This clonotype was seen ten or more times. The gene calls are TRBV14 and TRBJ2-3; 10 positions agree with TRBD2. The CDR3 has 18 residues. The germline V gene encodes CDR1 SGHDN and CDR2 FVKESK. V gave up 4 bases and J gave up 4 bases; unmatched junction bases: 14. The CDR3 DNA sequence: TGTGCCAGCAGCCCCGGACTAGCGGAATTAAAAAGGGCAGATACGCAGTATTTT. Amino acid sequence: CASSPGLAELKRADTQYF.

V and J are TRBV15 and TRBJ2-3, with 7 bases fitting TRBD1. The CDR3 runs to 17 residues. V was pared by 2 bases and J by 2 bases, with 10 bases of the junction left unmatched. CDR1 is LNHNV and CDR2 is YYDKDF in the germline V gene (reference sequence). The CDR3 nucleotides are TGTGCCACCAGCAGATCGATACAGGGGATCTCCACAGATACGCAGTATTTT. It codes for CATSRSIQGISTDTQYF.